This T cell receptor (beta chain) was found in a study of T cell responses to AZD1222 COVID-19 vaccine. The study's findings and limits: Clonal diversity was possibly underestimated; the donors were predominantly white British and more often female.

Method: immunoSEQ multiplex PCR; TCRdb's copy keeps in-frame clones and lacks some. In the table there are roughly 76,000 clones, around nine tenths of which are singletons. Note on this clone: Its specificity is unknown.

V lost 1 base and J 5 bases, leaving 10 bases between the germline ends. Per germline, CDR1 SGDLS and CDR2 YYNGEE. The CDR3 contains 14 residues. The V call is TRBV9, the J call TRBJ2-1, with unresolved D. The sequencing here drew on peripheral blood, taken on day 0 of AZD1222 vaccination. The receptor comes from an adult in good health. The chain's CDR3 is CASSVSVLDNEQFF. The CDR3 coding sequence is TGTGCCAGCAGCGTAAGCGTATTGGACAATGAGCAGTTCTTC.